This T cell receptor (beta chain) was retrieved from a study of blood T cells in healthy people across ages. Background on the study: The capture of about one barcoded beta molecule per two T cells was achieved by template switching. Study conclusions and caveats: Across samples, TCR beta diversity tracked strongly with naive T cell percentage.

The CDR3 covers 13 residues. Per germline, CDR1 SGHAT and CDR2 FQNNGV. There are a few counts of this clonotype. What it recognizes is unknown. One junction end disagrees with the germline gene, perhaps due to a read error. Drawn from each donor were ten milliliters of peripheral blood. A sample-barcoded 5' primer and a J-beta primer mix were used in a second PCR of roughly 7 to 11 cycles. TCRdb used MiXCR to reprocess the 5' RACE reads, holding one entry per CDR3 protein. This table holds roughly 650,000 distinct CDR3 sequences, about 32% found once. The TCR sequence derives from a woman older than 75 in good health. This chain uses TRBV11-2 with TRBJ2-7; D not certain. The sequenced sample consisted of blood. The CDR3 DNA reads TGTACCAGCAGCTTGGCAGGAACCTACGAGCAGTACTTC. It yields the protein CTSSLAGTYEQYF. The complete variable domain, with remaining parts taken from reference TRBV11-2 and TRBJ2-7, reads EAGVAQSPRYKIIEKRQSVAFWCNPISGHATLYWYQQILGQGPKLLIQFQNNGVVDDSQLPKDRFSAERLKGVDSTLKIQPAKLEDSAVYLCTSSLAGTYEQYFGPGTRLTVT.